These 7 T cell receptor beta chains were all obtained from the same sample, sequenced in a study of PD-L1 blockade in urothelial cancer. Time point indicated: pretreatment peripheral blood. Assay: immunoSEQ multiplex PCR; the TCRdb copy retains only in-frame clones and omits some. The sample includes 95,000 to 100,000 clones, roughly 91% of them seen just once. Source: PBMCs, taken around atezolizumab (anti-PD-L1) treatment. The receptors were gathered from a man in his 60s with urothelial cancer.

The DNA for the CDR3 is TGCGCCAGCAGCCAAGTCCAGGGGATCGGGCAGTATTTT. It yields the protein CASSQVQGIGQYF. The rearrangement joins TRBV4-1 to TRBJ2-3; TRBD1 might be the D (6 bases). Germline CDR1 reads MGHRA; CDR2 reads YSYEKL. The germline V and J ends were trimmed by 1 base and 11 bases, with 13 bases remaining between them. The CDR3 spans 13 residues.

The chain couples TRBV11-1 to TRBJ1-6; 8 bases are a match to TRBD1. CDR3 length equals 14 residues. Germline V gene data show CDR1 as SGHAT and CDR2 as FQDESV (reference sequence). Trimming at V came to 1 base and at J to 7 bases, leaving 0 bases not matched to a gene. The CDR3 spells CASSLGQGNSPLHF. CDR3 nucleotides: TGTGCCAGCAGCTTAGGACAGGGGAATTCACCCCTCCACTTT.

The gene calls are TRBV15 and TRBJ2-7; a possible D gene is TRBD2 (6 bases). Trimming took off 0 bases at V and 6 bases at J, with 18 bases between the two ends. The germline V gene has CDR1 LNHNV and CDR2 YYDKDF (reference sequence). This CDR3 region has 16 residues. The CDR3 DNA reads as TGTGCCACCAGCAGAGATCCCCAGGAGGGTTCGGGCGAGCAGTACTTC. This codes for CATSRDPQEGSGEQYF.

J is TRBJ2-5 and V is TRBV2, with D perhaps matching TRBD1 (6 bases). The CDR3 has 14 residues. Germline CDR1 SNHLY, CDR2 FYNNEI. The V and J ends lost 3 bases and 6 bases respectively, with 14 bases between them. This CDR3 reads CASSEGLGAQTQYF. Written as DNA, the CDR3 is TGTGCCAGCAGTGAGGGTTTGGGGGCCCAGACCCAGTACTTC.

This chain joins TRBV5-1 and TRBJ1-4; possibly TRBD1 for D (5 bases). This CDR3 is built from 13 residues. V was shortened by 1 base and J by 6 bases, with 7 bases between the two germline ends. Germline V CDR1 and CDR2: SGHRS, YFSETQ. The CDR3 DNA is TGCGCCAGCAGCTTGCGGGGGGATGAAAAACTGTTTTTT. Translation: CASSLRGDEKLFF.

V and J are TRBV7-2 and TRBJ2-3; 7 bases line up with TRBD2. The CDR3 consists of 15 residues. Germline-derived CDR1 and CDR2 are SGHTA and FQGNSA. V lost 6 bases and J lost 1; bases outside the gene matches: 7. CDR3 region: CASSSRGGGTDTQYF. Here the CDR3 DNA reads TGTGCCAGCAGTTCCCGGGGAGGGGGCACAGATACGCAGTATTTT.

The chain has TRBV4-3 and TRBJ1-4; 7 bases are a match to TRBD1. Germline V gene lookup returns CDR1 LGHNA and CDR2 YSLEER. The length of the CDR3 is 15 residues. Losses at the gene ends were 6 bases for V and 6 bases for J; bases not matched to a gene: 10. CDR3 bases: TGCGCCAGCAGTCAATCGGGACAGAGGCATGAAAAACTGTTTTTT. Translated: CASSQSGQRHEKLFF.